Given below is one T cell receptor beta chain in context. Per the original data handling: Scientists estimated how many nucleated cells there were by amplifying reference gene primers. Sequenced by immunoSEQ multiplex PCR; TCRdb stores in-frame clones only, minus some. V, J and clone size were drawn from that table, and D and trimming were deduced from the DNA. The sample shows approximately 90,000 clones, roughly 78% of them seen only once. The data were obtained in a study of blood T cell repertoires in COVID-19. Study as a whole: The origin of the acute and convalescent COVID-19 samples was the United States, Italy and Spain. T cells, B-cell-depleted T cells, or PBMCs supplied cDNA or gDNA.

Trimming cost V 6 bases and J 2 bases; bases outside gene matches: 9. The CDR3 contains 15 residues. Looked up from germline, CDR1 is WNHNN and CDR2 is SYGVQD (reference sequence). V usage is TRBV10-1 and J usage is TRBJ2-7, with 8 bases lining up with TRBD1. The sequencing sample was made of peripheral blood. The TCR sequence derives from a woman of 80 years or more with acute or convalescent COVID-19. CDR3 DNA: TGCGCCAGCAGCGCCGGGACAGGCGTAACCTACGAGCAGTACTTC. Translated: CASSAGTGVTYEQYF.